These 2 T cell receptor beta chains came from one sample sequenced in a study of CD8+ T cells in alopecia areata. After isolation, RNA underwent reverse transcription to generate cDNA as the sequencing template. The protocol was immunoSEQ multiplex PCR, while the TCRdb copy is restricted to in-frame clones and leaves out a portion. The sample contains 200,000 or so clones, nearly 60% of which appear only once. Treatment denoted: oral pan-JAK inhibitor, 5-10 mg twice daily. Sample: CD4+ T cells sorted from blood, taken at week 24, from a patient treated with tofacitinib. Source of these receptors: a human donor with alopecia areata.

CDR3 loop: CASRRAGDTSYEQYF. In DNA form, the CDR3 reads TGTGCCAGTAGGCGCGCCGGAGATACTTCCTACGAGCAGTACTTC. The gene calls are TRBV19 and TRBJ2-7; D gene unclear. The CDR3 contains 15 residues. CDR1 and CDR2 from the germline V gene are LNHDA and SQIVND (reference sequence). Between the trimmed V and J ends, which lost 6 bases and 1 base, there was a span of 16 bases.

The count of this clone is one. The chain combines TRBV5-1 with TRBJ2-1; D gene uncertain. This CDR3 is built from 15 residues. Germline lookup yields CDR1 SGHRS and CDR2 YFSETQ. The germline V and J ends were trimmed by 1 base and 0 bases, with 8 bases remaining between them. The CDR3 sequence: CASSLQTGSYNEQFF. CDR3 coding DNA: TGCGCCAGCAGCTTGCAGACCGGCTCCTACAATGAGCAGTTCTTC.